Listed below are T cell receptor beta chains from one sample, sequenced in a study of blood T cell repertoires in COVID-19. Only in-frame clones appear in the TCRdb table, and some are missing; sequencing was by immunoSEQ multiplex PCR. The repertoire holds 150,000 to 200,000 clones, with about 81% as singletons. The specimen was peripheral blood. The receptors here all came from a human donor in a cohort sampled during active COVID-19. CDR3s include the opening cysteine and the closing phenylalanine or tryptophan. The D gene is left open where the match is weak. Expanded clones are given a class, and other clones once, few, many or no size at all.

>14|TRBJ2-3|-|-|TRBV9
CASSIASRADTQYF
TGTGCCAGCAGTATAGCTAGTCGGGCAGATACGCAGTATTTT
>13|TRBJ1-5|-|TRBD1|TRBV5-6
CASSPGQMKPQHF
TGTGCCAGCAGCCCGGGACAGATGAAGCCCCAGCATTTT
>15|TRBJ2-2|-|TRBD2|TRBV7-2
CASSLGLAGTGELFF
TGTGCCAGCAGCTTAGGCCTAGCGGGGACCGGGGAGCTGTTTTTT
>17|TRBJ2-3|-|TRBD2|TRBV3-1/TRBV3-2
CASSQEGSGRSTDTQYF
TGTGCCAGCAGCCAAGAGGGGAGCGGGAGGAGCACAGATACGCAGTATTTT
>15|TRBJ1-3|once|-|TRBV19
CASSNRTVSGNTIYF
TGTGCCAGTAGTAACCGGACAGTCTCTGGAAACACCATATATTTT
>14|TRBJ2-7|-|TRBD1|TRBV27
CASSRGTVWYEQYF
TGTGCCAGCAGTCGAGGGACAGTTTGGTACGAGCAGTACTTC
>17|TRBJ2-2|-|TRBD2|TRBV10-2
CASIGLAGGPLPGELFF
TGCGCCAGCATCGGACTAGCGGGAGGGCCACTCCCCGGGGAGCTGTTTTTT
>13|TRBJ2-1|-|-|TRBV15
CATSRDLEGEQFF
TGTGCCACCAGCAGAGATCTAGAGGGAGAGCAGTTCTTC
>16|TRBJ2-5|-|-|TRBV28
CASSSGGTSYQETQYF
TGTGCCAGCAGTTCCGGCGGGACTTCGTACCAAGAGACCCAGTACTTC
>13|TRBJ2-2|-|-|TRBV7-9
CASGFPGAGELFF
TGTGCCAGCGGCTTTCCAGGGGCCGGGGAGCTGTTTTTT
>12|TRBJ2-7|-|-|TRBV6-1
CASSEVGFEQYF
TGTGCCAGCAGTGAAGTTGGCTTCGAGCAGTACTTC
>16|TRBJ2-5|-|TRBD2|TRBV27
CASGSSGGLGYETQYF
TGTGCCAGCGGTAGTAGCGGGGGGCTGGGGTATGAGACCCAGTACTTC
>14|TRBJ1-1|-|-|TRBV30
CAWTQITGTSEAFF
TGTGCCTGGACCCAGATAACCGGGACAAGCGAAGCTTTCTTT
>11|TRBJ2-5|-|TRBD1|TRBV29-1
CSTTGGETQYF
TGCAGCACCACAGGGGGAGAGACCCAGTACTTC
>17|TRBJ2-2|-|-|TRBV6-2/TRBV6-3
CASSYRRSTSGTGELFF
TGTGCCAGCAGTTACCGGAGGTCGACCTCGGGCACCGGGGAGCTGTTTTTT
>14|TRBJ2-7|-|TRBD2|TRBV19
CASSTLAGGGEQYF
TGTGCCAGTAGTACCTTAGCGGGGGGAGGGGAGCAGTACTTC
>16|TRBJ2-3|-|TRBD2|TRBV19
CASSRGTSGNTDTQYF
TGTGCCAGTAGTAGAGGAACTAGCGGGAACACAGATACGCAGTATTTT
>12|TRBJ1-2|-|TRBD1|TRBV28
CASSLSGTGYTF
TGTGCCAGCAGTTTATCGGGGACAGGGTACACCTTC
>13|TRBJ2-5|-|-|TRBV30
CAWSYGLPETQYF
TGTGCCTGGAGCTACGGACTCCCAGAGACCCAGTACTTC
>11|TRBJ1-2|once|-|TRBV6-2/TRBV6-3
CASSSDSSYTF
TGTGCCAGCAGCTCAGACAGTTCCTACACCTTC
>15|TRBJ2-1|-|-|TRBV14
CASSPRTGWGDEQFF
TGTGCCAGCAGCCCCCGGACAGGTTGGGGGGATGAGCAGTTCTTC
>14|TRBJ2-1|-|-|TRBV5-8
CASSQGDLYNEQFF
TGTGCCAGCAGCCAGGGGGACTTGTACAATGAGCAGTTCTTC
>15|TRBJ1-5|-|-|TRBV18
CASSPGDVGRFPQHF
TGTGCCAGCTCACCGGGGGACGTAGGGAGGTTTCCCCAGCATTTT
>16|TRBJ1-1|-|-|TRBV5-4
CASQPWGATGGTEAFF
TGTGCCAGTCAACCCTGGGGGGCCACGGGAGGGACTGAAGCTTTCTTT
>11|TRBJ1-2|-|-|TRBV9
CASSVEERYTF
TGTGCCAGCAGCGTAGAGGAGAGGTACACCTTC
>11|TRBJ2-7|once|-|TRBV10-3
CAISEEGRQYF
TGTGCCATCAGTGAGGAGGGTAGGCAGTACTTC
>14|TRBJ1-4|-|-|TRBV4-1
CASSPTVHNEKLFF
TGCGCCAGCAGCCCGACAGTACATAATGAAAAACTGTTTTTT
>15|TRBJ1-1|-|TRBD1|TRBV7-2
CASSLVSDRGTEAFF
TGTGCCAGCAGCTTAGTTTCGGACAGGGGCACTGAAGCTTTCTTT
>15|TRBJ2-5|-|TRBD1|TRBV11-2
CASSGGQGYQETQYF
TGTGCCAGCAGCGGAGGACAGGGGTACCAAGAGACCCAGTACTTC
>13|TRBJ2-7|-|-|TRBV13
CASSSPPSDEQYF
TGTGCCAGCAGCTCCCCACCCAGTGACGAGCAGTACTTC
>13|TRBJ2-2|-|-|TRBV9
CASSVGDFGELFF
TGTGCCAGCAGCGTAGGAGACTTTGGGGAGCTGTTTTTT
>17|TRBJ2-3|-|-|TRBV4-3
CASSQDRGGVGTDTQYF
TGCGCCAGCAGCCAAGATAGGGGCGGGGTTGGCACAGATACGCAGTATTTT
>14|TRBJ1-5|-|-|TRBV18
CASSLARNNQPQHF
TGTGCCAGCTCCCTCGCGCGTAACAATCAGCCCCAGCATTTT
>13|TRBJ1-3|few|-|TRBV5-6
CASSSGVGNTIYF
TGTGCCAGCAGCTCCGGGGTAGGAAACACCATATATTTT
>14|TRBJ1-5|-|-|TRBV25-1
CASSESVSNQPQHF
TGTGCCAGCAGTGAGTCCGTTAGCAATCAGCCCCAGCATTTT
>18|TRBJ1-6|-|-|TRBV7-2
CASSLDFGQGSYNSPLHF
TGTGCCAGCAGCTTAGATTTCGGGCAGGGGAGTTATAATTCACCCCTCCACTTT
>14|TRBJ2-2|-|-|TRBV7-2
CASSLVPGTGELFF
TGTGCCAGCAGCTTAGTTCCGGGGACCGGGGAGCTGTTTTTT
>12|TRBJ1-2|-|-|TRBV19
CASVTGPGGYTF
TGTGCCAGTGTGACAGGTCCGGGAGGCTACACCTTC
>14|TRBJ1-1|-|-|TRBV12-5
CASGLRGVNTEAFF
TGTGCTAGTGGTTTGAGGGGCGTGAACACTGAAGCTTTCTTT
>16|TRBJ1-5|-|-|TRBV7-9
CASSPGALGASQPQHF
TGTGCCAGCAGCCCAGGGGCTCTGGGGGCTAGTCAGCCCCAGCATTTT
>14|TRBJ1-2|-|TRBD1|TRBV19
CASSKTGGSYGYTF
TGTGCCAGTAGTAAGACAGGGGGCAGCTATGGCTACACCTTC